Below, 11 T cell receptor beta chains from the same sample are listed, as sequenced in a study of blood T cell repertoires in COVID-19. Only in-frame clones appear in the TCRdb table, and some are missing; sequencing was by immunoSEQ multiplex PCR. The data contain approximately 49,000 clones, roughly 89% of them singletons. The sample consisted of peripheral blood. These receptors were collected from a man between 50 and 59 years old with acute or convalescent COVID-19.

The chain has TRBV7-9 and TRBJ2-5; TRBD1 is a possible D gene (5 bases). Germline V gene sequence: CDR1 SEHNR, CDR2 FQNEAQ (reference sequence). This CDR3 contains 18 residues. The V end was cut by 4 bases, the J end by 5 bases, with 26 bases between. The CDR3 loop is CASSSPGRRHTGNETQYF. In nucleotides, the CDR3 is TGTGCCAGCAGCTCGCCGGGCCGTCGACACACAGGCAACGAGACCCAGTACTTC.

This clone occurred a few times. The V call is TRBV2, the J call TRBJ2-7; possible D gene TRBD2, 6 bases. The CDR3 runs to 14 residues. Looked up from germline, CDR1 is SNHLY and CDR2 is FYNNEI. Trimming removed 7 bases from V and 2 bases from J, with 15 bases in between. The CDR3 bases are TGTGCCAGCAAGTCCAGCCCGGGGGCCTACGAGCAGTACTTC. Translation: CASKSSPGAYEQYF.

The chain links TRBV6-1 to TRBJ2-7; maybe TRBD2 (5 bases). The V and J ends lost 1 base and 10 bases respectively, with 8 bases between them. The CDR3 loop spans 11 amino acids. Germline loops: CDR1 MNHNS, CDR2 SASEGT. In DNA form, the CDR3 reads TGTGCCAGCAGTGAAGTGAGGGTTCAGTACTTC. The encoded protein is CASSEVRVQYF.

This clone was seen only once. The rearrangement links TRBV5-1 to TRBJ1-3; 7 bases agree with TRBD1. V dropped 4 bases and J dropped 2; count of bases not matched to a gene: 3. This CDR3 spans 14 amino acids. Germline lookup yields CDR1 SGHRS and CDR2 YFSETQ. The CDR3 loop is CASSGGTAGNTIYF. The DNA for the CDR3 is TGCGCCAGCAGCGGAGGGACAGCTGGAAACACCATATATTTT.

This clone showed up just once. The chain is built from TRBV6-5 and TRBJ1-4; the D gene is possibly TRBD1 (5 bases). V dropped 0 bases and J dropped 4 bases, with 9 bases sitting between them. In germline, CDR1 is MNHEY, CDR2 SVGAGI. The CDR3 covers 15 residues. The CDR3 DNA reads as TGTGCCAGCAGTTACTCCGGCAGGGTTAATGAAAAACTGTTTTTT. It codes for CASSYSGRVNEKLFF.

The chain uses TRBV11-2 and TRBJ2-7, with D uncertain. Germline-derived CDR1 and CDR2 are SGHAT and FQNNGV. The V end lost 7 bases, the J end lost 2 bases, and 12 bases lay between the germline ends. The CDR3 extends over 13 amino acids. CDR3 nucleotide sequence: TGTGCCAGCACCTTTACAACAGCCTACGAGCAGTACTTC. Encoded protein: CASTFTTAYEQYF.

The V call is TRBV10-3, the J call TRBJ2-5, with 9 bases aligning to TRBD1. The CDR3 spans 19 residues. The V segment lost 5 bases and the J segment 5 bases; nucleotides outside the gene matches: 21. The germline CDR1 and CDR2 sequences are ENHRY and SYGVKD. Here the CDR3 reads CAISTNDGTGLRMGETQYF. The CDR3, as DNA: TGTGCCATCAGTACAAATGACGGGACAGGGCTACGTATGGGGGAGACCCAGTACTTC.

This rearrangement joins TRBV4-1 to TRBJ1-1; D remains ambiguous. Trimming cost V 1 base and J 0 bases, with 6 bases left between them. This CDR3 spans 14 amino acids. Germline CDR1 is MGHRA and CDR2 is YSYEKL. Here the CDR3 DNA reads TGCGCCAGCAGCCAAGGCCGGTTGAACACTGAAGCTTTCTTT. As protein: CASSQGRLNTEAFF.

This chain connects TRBV29-1 to TRBJ1-6, with a possible D match to TRBD1 (6 bases). V was cut by 6 bases and J by 0 bases, with 12 bases left in between. This CDR3 has 15 amino acids. The germline V gene has CDR1 SQVTM and CDR2 ANQGSEA. As DNA, the CDR3 is TGCAGCGTCAGGGACACCTACTCCTATAATTCACCCCTCCACTTT. Amino acid sequence: CSVRDTYSYNSPLHF. Supplemented by reference TRBV29-1 and TRBJ1-6, the full variable domain reads SAVISQKPSRDICQRGTSLTIQCQVDSQVTMMFWYRQQPGQSLTLIATANQGSEATYESGFVIDKFPISRPNLTFSTLTVSNMSPEDSSIYLCSVRDTYSYNSPLHFGNGTRLTVT.

V is TRBV28 and J is TRBJ2-7; 9 bases line up with TRBD2. Per the germline V gene, CDR1 is MDHEN and CDR2 is SYDVKM. Unmatched junction bases numbered 6, after V lost 8 bases and J lost 4 bases. CDR3 size: 13 residues. In nucleotides, the CDR3 is TGTGCCAGCGCAGGCGGGAGGGCGTACGAGCAGTACTTC. Protein: CASAGGRAYEQYF.

The V call is TRBV7-9, the J call TRBJ1-2; 8 nucleotides match TRBD1. The germline V gene has CDR1 SEHNR and CDR2 FQNEAQ (reference sequence). CDR3 length: 14 amino acids. J was trimmed by 7 bases and V by 5 bases; bases with no gene match: 9. The chain's CDR3 is CASSPQGAVGGYTF. The CDR3 DNA reads TGTGCCAGCAGCCCCCAGGGGGCGGTTGGTGGCTACACCTTC.